This TCR beta chain emerged from a study of blood T cell repertoires in COVID-19. For the study at large: Acute and convalescent COVID-19 samples came from the United States, Italy and Spain. From T cells, B-cell-depleted T cells, or PBMCs came the material, which was cDNA or gDNA.

The CDR3 extends over 16 amino acids. After removal of 8 bases from V and 4 bases from J, the junction contained 16 bases not matched to a gene. In germline, CDR1 is LNHNV, CDR2 YYDKDF (reference sequence). In the original processing: Estimated nucleated cell counts came from reference gene primer amplification. Sequencing used immunoSEQ multiplex PCR; TCRdb keeps in-frame clones, though not all of them. V and J calls plus clone size are reproduced from that table; the DNA served to infer D and trimming. The data hold around 170,000 clones, with about 80% observed a single time. The material sequenced was peripheral blood. This chain connects TRBV15 to TRBJ1-2; TRBD1 matches 7 bases. The clonotype comes from a man aged 70-80 years with active or convalescent COVID-19. This chain's CDR3 is CATQNSTGVGGYGYTF. In DNA, the CDR3 is TGTGCCACCCAGAACTCTACAGGGGTGGGAGGCTATGGCTACACCTTC.